This TCR beta chain was retrieved from a study of shared clonotypes between healthy human individuals. Per germline, CDR1 MNHNS and CDR2 SASEGT. The CDR3 contains 15 residues. V lost 2 bases, J lost 2 bases, and 5 bases stayed unmatched. Turning to this clone: Its target is unknown.

The DNA input per sorted-subset replicate PCR was approximately 210 ng, corresponding to tens of thousands of T cell genomes. The protocol was immunoSEQ multiplex PCR, while the TCRdb copy is restricted to in-frame clones and leaves out a portion. The table lists some 2,000,000 clones, just under 95% of them singletons, with approximately 1.2% in the top ten. Naive CD8 cells lacked CD45RO and underwent positive selection for CCR7, leaving out terminally differentiated effector memory CD45RA+ cells. Study-level points and caveats: Naive subsets generally had larger estimated richness than memory subsets.

The sequence was obtained from a man aged 18 to 35 in good health. This rearrangement joins TRBV6-1 to TRBJ2-7, with TRBD2 matching over 8 bases. Sequencing was performed on naive CD8+ T cells sorted from blood. As DNA, the CDR3 is TGTGCCAGCAGTGAATTTATAGCGGGAACCTACGAGCAGTACTTC. It specifies CASSEFIAGTYEQYF.